This TCR beta chain came from a study of CD8 T cells in Susac syndrome. The CDR3 loop spans 17 amino acids. The V segment lost 2 bases and the J segment 0 bases; nucleotides outside the gene matches: 3. CDR1 and CDR2 from the germline V gene are LGHDT and YNNKEL (reference sequence). Random-hexamer reverse transcription was applied to about 0.45 to 1 ug RNA. TCRdb fed the immunoSEQ multiplex PCR reads into MiXCR, producing one record per CDR3 protein. The sample yields 240,000 or so distinct CDR3 sequences, 90% to 96% seen once. The J gene is TRBJ2-3, the V gene TRBV3-1; TRBD2 agrees at 12 bases. This receptor was obtained from a human donor with Susac syndrome. The sequencing input was CD4+ T cells from PBMCs. CDR3 DNA sequence: TGTGCCAGCAGCCAAAGGACTAGCGGGGTCAGCACAGATACGCAGTATTTT. This gives the protein CASSQRTSGVSTDTQYF.